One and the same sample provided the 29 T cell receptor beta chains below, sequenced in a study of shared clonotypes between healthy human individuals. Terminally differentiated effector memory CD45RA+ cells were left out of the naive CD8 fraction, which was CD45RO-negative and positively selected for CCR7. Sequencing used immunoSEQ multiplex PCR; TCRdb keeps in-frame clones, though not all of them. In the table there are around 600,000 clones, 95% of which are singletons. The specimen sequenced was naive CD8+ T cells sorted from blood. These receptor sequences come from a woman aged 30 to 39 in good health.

CDR3 nucleotides: TGTGCCAGCAGTGAATCGACAGGGGGAATCACAGATACGCAGTATTTT. Translated, it gives CASSESTGGITDTQYF. V is TRBV6-4 and J is TRBJ2-3; 9 positions agree with TRBD1. Per the germline V gene, CDR1 is MRHNA and CDR2 is SNTAGT. Trimming took 3 bases from V and 2 from J; bases not matched to a gene: 6. The CDR3 sequence is 16 residues long.

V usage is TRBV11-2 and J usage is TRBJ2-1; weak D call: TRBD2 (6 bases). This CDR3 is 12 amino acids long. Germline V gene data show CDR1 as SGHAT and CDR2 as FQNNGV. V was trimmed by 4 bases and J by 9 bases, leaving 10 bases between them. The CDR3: CASSSSGLEQFF. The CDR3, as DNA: TGTGCCAGCAGCTCGAGCGGGCTTGAGCAGTTCTTC.

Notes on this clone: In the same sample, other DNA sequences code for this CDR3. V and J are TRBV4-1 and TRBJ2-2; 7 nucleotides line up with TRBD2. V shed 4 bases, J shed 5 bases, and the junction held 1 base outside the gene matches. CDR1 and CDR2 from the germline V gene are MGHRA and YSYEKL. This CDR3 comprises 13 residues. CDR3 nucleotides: TGCGCCAGCAGCCCCGGGAGGACCGGGGAGCTGTTTTTT. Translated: CASSPGRTGELFF.

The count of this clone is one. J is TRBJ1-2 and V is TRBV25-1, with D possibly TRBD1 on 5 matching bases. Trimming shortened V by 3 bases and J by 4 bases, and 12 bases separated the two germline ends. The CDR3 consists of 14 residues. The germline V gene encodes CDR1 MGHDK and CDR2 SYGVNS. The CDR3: CASSESWGFYGYTF. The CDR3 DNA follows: TGTGCCAGCAGTGAGAGTTGGGGGTTCTATGGCTACACCTTC.

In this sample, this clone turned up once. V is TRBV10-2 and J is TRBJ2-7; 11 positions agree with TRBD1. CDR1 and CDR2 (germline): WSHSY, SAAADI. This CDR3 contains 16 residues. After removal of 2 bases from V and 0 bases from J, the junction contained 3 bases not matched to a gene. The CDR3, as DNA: TGCGCCAGCAGTGAGAGGGACAGGGGGGCCTCCTACGAGCAGTACTTC. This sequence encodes CASSERDRGASYEQYF.

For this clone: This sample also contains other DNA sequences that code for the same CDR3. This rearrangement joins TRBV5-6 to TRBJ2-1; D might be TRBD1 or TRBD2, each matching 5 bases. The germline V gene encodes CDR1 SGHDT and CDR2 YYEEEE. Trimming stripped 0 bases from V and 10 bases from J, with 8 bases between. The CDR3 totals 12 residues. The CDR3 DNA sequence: TGTGCCAGCAGCTTGGAAGGGGACGAGCAGTTCTTC. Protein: CASSLEGDEQFF.

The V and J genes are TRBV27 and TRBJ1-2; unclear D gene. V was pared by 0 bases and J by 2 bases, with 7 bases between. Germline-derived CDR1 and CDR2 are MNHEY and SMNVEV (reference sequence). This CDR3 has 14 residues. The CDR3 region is CASSLSIKNYGYTF. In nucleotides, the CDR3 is TGTGCCAGCAGTTTATCGATCAAGAACTATGGCTACACCTTC.

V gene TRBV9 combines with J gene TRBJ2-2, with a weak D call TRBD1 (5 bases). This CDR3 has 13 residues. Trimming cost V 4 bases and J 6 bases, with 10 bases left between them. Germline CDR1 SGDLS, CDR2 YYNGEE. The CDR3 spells CASSPQGPGELFF. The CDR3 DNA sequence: TGTGCCAGCAGCCCTCAGGGCCCCGGGGAGCTGTTTTTT.

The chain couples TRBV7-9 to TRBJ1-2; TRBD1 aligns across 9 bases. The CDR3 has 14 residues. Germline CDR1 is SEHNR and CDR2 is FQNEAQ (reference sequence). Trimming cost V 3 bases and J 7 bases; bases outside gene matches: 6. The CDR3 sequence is CASSLGQGLVGYTF. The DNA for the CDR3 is TGTGCCAGCAGCTTGGGACAGGGTTTGGTTGGCTACACCTTC. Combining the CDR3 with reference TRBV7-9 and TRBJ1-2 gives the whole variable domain DTGVSQNPRHKITKRGQNVTFRCDPISEHNRLYWYRQTLGQGPEFLTYFQNEAQLEKSRLLSDRFSAERPKGSFSTLEIQRTEQGDSAMYLCASSLGQGLVGYTFGSGTRLTVV.

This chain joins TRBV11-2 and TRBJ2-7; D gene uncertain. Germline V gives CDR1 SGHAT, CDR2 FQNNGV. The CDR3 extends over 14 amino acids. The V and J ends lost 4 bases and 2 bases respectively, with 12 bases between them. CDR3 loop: CASSSGLETYEQYF. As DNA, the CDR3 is TGTGCCAGCAGCTCAGGTTTGGAGACCTACGAGCAGTACTTC. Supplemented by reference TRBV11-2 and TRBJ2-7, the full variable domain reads EAGVAQSPRYKIIEKRQSVAFWCNPISGHATLYWYQQILGQGPKLLIQFQNNGVVDDSQLPKDRFSAERLKGVDSTLKIQPAKLEDSAVYLCASSSGLETYEQYFGPGTRLTVT.

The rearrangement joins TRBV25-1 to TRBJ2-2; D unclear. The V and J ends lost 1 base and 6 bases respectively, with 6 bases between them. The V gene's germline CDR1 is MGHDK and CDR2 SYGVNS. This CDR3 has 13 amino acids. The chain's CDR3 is CASSEFGPGELFF. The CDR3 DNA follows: TGTGCCAGCAGTGAATTTGGCCCCGGGGAGCTGTTTTTT.

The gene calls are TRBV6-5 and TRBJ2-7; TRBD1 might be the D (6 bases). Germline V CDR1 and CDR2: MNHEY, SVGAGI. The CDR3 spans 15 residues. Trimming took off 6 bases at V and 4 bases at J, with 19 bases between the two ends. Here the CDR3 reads CASRSDSAAPYEQYF. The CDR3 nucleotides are TGTGCCAGCAGGTCGGACAGCGCCGCACCTTACGAGCAGTACTTC.

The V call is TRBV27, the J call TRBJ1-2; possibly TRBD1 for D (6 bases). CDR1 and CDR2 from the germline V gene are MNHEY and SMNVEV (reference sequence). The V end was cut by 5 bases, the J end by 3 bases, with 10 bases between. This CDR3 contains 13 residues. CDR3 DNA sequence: TGTGCCAGCAGTCACGGACAGCACTATGGCTACACCTTC. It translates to CASSHGQHYGYTF.

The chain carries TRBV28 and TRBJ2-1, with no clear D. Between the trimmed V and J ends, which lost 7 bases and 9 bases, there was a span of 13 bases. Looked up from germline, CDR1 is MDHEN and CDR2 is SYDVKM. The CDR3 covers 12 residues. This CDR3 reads CASISPWGEQFF. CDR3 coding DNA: TGTGCCAGCATCAGCCCATGGGGTGAGCAGTTCTTC.

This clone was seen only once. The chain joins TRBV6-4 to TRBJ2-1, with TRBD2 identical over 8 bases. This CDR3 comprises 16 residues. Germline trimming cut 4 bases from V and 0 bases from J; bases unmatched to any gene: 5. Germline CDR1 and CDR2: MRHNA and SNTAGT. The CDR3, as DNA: TGTGCCAGCAGTGTGAATAGCGGGGACTCCTACAATGAGCAGTTCTTC. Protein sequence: CASSVNSGDSYNEQFF.

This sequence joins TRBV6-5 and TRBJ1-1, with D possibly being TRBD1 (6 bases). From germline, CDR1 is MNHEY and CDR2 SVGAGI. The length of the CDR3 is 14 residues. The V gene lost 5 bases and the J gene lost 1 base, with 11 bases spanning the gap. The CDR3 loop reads CASSDGQPNTEAFF. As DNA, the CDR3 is TGTGCCAGCAGTGATGGACAGCCGAACACTGAAGCTTTCTTT.

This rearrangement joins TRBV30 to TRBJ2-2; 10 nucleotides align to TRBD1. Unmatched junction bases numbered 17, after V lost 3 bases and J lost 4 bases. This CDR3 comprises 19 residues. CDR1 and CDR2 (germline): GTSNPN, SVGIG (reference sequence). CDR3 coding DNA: TGTGCCTGGAGCGGTCCCGGGACAGGGGCAATCCATGGCACCGGGGAGCTGTTTTTT. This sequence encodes CAWSGPGTGAIHGTGELFF. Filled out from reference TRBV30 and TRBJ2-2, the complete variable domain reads SQTIHQWPATLVQPVGSPLSLECTVEGTSNPNLYWYRQAAGRGLQLLFYSVGIGQISSEVPQNLSASRPQDRQFILSSKKLLLSDSGFYLCAWSGPGTGAIHGTGELFFGEGSRLTVL.

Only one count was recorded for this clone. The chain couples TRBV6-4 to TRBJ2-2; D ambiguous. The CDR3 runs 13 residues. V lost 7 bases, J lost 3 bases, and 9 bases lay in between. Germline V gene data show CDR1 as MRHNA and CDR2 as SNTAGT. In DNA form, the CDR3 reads TGTGCCAGCATAGACACTTACACCGGGGAGCTGTTTTTT. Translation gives CASIDTYTGELFF.

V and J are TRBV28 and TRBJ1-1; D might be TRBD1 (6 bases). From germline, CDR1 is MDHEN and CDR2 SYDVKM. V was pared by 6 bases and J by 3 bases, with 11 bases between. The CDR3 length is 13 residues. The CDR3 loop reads CASSPGQYTEAFF. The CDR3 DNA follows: TGTGCCAGCAGCCCCGGACAGTACACTGAAGCTTTCTTT.

CDR3 nucleotide sequence: TGTGCCAGCAGCTTGGACAGGGGCTACGAGCAGTACTTC. This translates into CASSLDRGYEQYF. This chain connects TRBV5-6 to TRBJ2-7, with TRBD1 matching over 7 bases. V gave up 0 bases and J gave up 3 bases; unmatched junction bases: 0. This CDR3 comprises 13 residues. Germline V gene sequence: CDR1 SGHDT, CDR2 YYEEEE.

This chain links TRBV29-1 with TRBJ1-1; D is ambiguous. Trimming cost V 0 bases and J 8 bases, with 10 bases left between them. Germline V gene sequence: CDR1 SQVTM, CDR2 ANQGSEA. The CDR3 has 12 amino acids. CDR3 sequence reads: CSVEEVGSEAFF. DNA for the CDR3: TGCAGCGTTGAAGAAGTTGGAAGCGAAGCTTTCTTT.

CDR3 sequence: CASSIPETGFTDTQYF. CDR3 nucleotide sequence: TGTGCCAGTAGTATCCCTGAGACAGGTTTCACAGATACGCAGTATTTT. The rearrangement joins TRBV19 to TRBJ2-3; perhaps TRBD1 as D (6 bases). The CDR3 loop spans 16 amino acids. V gave up 3 bases and J gave up 2 bases, with 15 bases separating them. Germline loops: CDR1 LNHDA, CDR2 SQIVND (reference sequence). Looking up the rest from reference TRBV19 and TRBJ2-3 gives the full variable domain: DGGITQSPKYLFRKEGQNVTLSCEQNLNHDAMYWYRQDPGQGLRLIYYSQIVNDFQKGDIAEGYSVSREKKESFPLTVTSAQKNPTAFYLCASSIPETGFTDTQYFGPGTRLTVL.

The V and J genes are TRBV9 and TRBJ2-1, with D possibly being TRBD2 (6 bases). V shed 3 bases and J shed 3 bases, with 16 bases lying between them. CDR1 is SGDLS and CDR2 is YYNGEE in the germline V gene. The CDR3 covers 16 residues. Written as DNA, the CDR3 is TGTGCCAGCAGCGAATATGGGGAGGTTATCTACAATGAGCAGTTCTTC. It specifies CASSEYGEVIYNEQFF. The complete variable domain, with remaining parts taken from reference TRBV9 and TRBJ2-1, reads DSGVTQTPKHLITATGQRVTLRCSPRSGDLSVYWYQQSLDQGLQFLIQYYNGEERAKGNILERFSAQQFPDLHSELNLSSLELGDSALYFCASSEYGEVIYNEQFFGPGTRLTVL.

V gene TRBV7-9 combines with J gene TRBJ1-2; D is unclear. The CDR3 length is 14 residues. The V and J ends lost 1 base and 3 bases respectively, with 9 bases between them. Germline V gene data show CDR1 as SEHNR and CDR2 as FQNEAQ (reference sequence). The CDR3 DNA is TGTGCCAGCAGCTTAGGGGAAAGTTACTATGGCTACACCTTC. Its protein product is CASSLGESYYGYTF.

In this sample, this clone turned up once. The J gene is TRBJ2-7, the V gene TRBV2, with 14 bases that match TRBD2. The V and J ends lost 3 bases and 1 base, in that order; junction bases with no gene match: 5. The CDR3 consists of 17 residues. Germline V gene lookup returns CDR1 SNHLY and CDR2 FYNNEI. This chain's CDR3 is CASSDGTSGRFSYEQYF. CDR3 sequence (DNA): TGTGCCAGCAGTGATGGGACTAGCGGGAGATTTTCCTACGAGCAGTACTTC.

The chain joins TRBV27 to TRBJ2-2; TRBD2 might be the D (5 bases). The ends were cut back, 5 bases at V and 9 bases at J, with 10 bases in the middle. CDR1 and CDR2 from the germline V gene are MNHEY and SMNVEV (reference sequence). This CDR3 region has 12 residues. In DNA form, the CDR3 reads TGTGCCAGCAGTCCCCCCGGGAGGGAGCTGTTTTTT. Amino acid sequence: CASSPPGRELFF.

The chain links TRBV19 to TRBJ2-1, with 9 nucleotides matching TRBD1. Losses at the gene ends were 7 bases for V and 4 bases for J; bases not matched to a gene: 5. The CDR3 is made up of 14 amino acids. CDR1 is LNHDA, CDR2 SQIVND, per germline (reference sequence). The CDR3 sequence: CASNPGQGYNEQFF. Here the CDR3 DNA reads TGTGCCAGTAATCCGGGACAGGGATACAATGAGCAGTTCTTC.

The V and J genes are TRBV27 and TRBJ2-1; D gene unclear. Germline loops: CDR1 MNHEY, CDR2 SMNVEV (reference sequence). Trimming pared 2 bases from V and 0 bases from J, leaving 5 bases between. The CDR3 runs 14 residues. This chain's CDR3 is CASSLANSYNEQFF. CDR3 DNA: TGTGCCAGCAGTTTAGCCAACTCCTACAATGAGCAGTTCTTC.

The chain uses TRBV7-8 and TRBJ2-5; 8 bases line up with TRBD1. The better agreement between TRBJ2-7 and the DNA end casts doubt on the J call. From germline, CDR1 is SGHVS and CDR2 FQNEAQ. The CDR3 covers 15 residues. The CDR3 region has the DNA TGTGCCAGCAGCCCACCAGGACAGGGATGGAACGAGCAGTACTTC. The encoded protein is CASSPPGQGWNEQYF.